This TCR beta chain was captured by sequencing in a study of persistence of HIV-infected CD4 T cells. Study-wide points: Proviral oligoclonality tracked with TCR oligoclonality within the same sorted cells.

The libraries were made with immunoSEQ version 4 in survey mode. TCRdb's copy holds only in-frame clones and misses some; the assay was immunoSEQ multiplex PCR. The profile shows tens of thousands of clones, roughly 70% of them singletons. As to this clone: Its antigen is as yet unknown.

An overlapping HIV-1 Gag peptide pool stimulated these cells at roughly 1 ug/peptide/mL. Sorting of responding CD4+ T cells relied on upregulated CD40 ligand together with CD69. The CDR3 has 15 residues. CDR1 is SGHNT and CDR2 is YYREEE in the germline V gene (reference sequence). The ends were cut back, 0 bases at V and 4 bases at J, with 11 bases in the middle. Sequencing was performed on CD4+ T cells sorted from PBMCs after approximately 19-hour stimulation, taken from a patient who received antiretroviral therapy. The rearrangement links TRBV5-4 to TRBJ2-1; D possibly matches TRBD1 or TRBD2 (6 bases each). The clonotype was recovered from an adult man with HIV who was CMV-seropositive. CDR3 coding DNA: TGTGCCAGCAGCTTGGATCGGGGGCCTTACAATGAGCAGTTCTTC. Its translation: CASSLDRGPYNEQFF. The full variable domain, with the rest looked up from reference TRBV5-4 and TRBJ2-1, is ETGVTQSPTHLIKTRGQQVTLRCSSQSGHNTVSWYQQALGQGPQFIFQYYREEENGRGNFPPRFSGLQFPNYSSELNVNALELDDSALYLCASSLDRGPYNEQFFGPGTRLTVL.